Included here is one T cell receptor beta chain sequence, with context. The data were obtained in a study of T-cell reconstitution after alpha-beta-depleted transplantation in children. The CDR3 extends over 17 amino acids. The germline V gene has CDR1 SGHRS and CDR2 YFSETQ. The V gene lost 0 bases and the J gene lost 5 bases, with 20 bases spanning the gap. For TCRbeta, the library was prepared with unique molecular identifiers. TCRdb passed the PCR reads through MiXCR, listing each CDR3 protein once. The data hold approximately 350,000 distinct CDR3 sequences, with more than 10% observed a single time.

The V gene is TRBV5-1, the J gene TRBJ2-5; a weak D match, TRBD2 (6 bases). The sample was PBMCs, taken from the stem cell graft. The source is a human donor who donated a stem cell graft to a child with Fanconi anemia. The CDR3: CASSLDIPVPAGETQYF. CDR3 coding DNA: TGCGCCAGCAGCTTGGACATTCCGGTTCCTGCGGGGGAGACCCAGTACTTC.